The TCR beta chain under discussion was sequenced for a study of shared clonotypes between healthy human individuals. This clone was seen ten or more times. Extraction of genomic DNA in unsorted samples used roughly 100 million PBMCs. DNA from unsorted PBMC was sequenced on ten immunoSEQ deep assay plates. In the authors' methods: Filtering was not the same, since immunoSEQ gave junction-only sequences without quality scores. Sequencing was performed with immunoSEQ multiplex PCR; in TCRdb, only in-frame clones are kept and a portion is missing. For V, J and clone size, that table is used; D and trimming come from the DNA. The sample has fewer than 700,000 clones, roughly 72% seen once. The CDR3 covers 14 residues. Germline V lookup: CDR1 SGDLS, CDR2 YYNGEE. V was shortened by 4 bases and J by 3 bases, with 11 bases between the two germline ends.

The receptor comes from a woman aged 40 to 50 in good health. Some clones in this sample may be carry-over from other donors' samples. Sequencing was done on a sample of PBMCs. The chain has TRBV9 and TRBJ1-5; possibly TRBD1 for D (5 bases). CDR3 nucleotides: TGTGCCAGCAGCCCCCGGGGCTCCAATCAGCCCCAGCATTTT. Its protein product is CASSPRGSNQPQHF.